Listed below are T cell receptor beta chains from one sample, sequenced in a study of cytomegalovirus exposure and HLA in healthy donors. Assay: immunoSEQ multiplex PCR; the TCRdb copy retains only in-frame clones and omits some. Among 160,000 or so clones listed, more than 65% were seen once. The sample comprised PBMCs. All receptors derive from a woman aged 50 to 65 in good health and CMV-seronegative. The CDR3 runs from the conserved cysteine through the conserved F or W. The D gene is left open where the match is weak. Clone size, where shown, is once, few, many, or a class for clones that have expanded.

CASSFDRSSYNEQFF TGTGCCAGCAGCTTCGACAGAAGCTCCTACAATGAGCAGTTCTTC NA TRBV7-3 NA TRBJ2-1
CAARTSGGKETQYF TGCGCCGCTCGGACTAGCGGGGGAAAAGAGACCCAGTACTTC NA TRBV10-1 TRBD2 TRBJ2-5
CASSYGGWGDNEQFF TGTGCCAGCAGTTACGGGGGCTGGGGAGACAATGAGCAGTTCTTC NA TRBV6-5 NA TRBJ2-1
CSFSRTNYGYTF TGCAGCTTTAGCAGAACTAACTATGGCTACACCTTC NA TRBV29-1 NA TRBJ1-2
CASSPGQVNEQFF TGTGCCAGCAGCCCCGGACAGGTCAATGAGCAGTTCTTC NA TRBV7-2 TRBD1 TRBJ2-1
CASSFGTGYNEQFF TGTGCCAGCAGCTTTGGGACAGGGTACAATGAGCAGTTCTTC NA TRBV7-9 TRBD1 TRBJ2-1
CASSLAGLQFF TGTGCCAGCAGCTTGGCGGGACTCCAGTTCTTC NA TRBV5-8 NA TRBJ2-1
CASSNLGGKGADYGYTF TGTGCCAGTAGCAACCTAGGGGGCAAGGGGGCTGACTATGGCTACACCTTC few TRBV19 TRBD1 TRBJ1-2
CASSFTGGSYEQYF TGTGCCAGCAGTTTTACAGGGGGCAGTTACGAGCAGTACTTC NA TRBV27 TRBD1 TRBJ2-7
CASSSNRVPGYTF TGTGCCAGCAGCTCGAACAGGGTTCCCGGCTACACCTTC NA TRBV5-4 NA TRBJ1-2
CASSLGRTGPYNEQFF TGTGCCAGCAGCCTAGGGCGGACTGGCCCTTACAATGAGCAGTTCTTC NA TRBV28 NA TRBJ2-1
CASSFAGSADTQYF TGTGCCAGCAGCTTCGCGGGTTCCGCAGATACGCAGTATTTT NA TRBV13 NA TRBJ2-3
CASSLSGDRGETQYF TGCGCCAGCAGCTTGTCGGGGGACCGGGGCGAGACCCAGTACTTC NA TRBV5-1 NA TRBJ2-5
CASSSGGGTEAFF TGTGCCAGCAGCTCGGGGGGAGGCACTGAAGCTTTCTTT NA TRBV7-3 NA TRBJ1-1
CAWSVTQEFYEQYF TGTGCCTGGAGTGTCACACAGGAATTCTACGAGCAGTACTTC NA TRBV30 NA TRBJ2-7
CASSHHRLAGGLNTGELFF TGTGCCAGCAGCCACCATCGACTAGCGGGAGGGTTGAACACCGGGGAGCTGTTTTTT NA TRBV9 TRBD2 TRBJ2-2
CASSYGQGLTDTQYF TGTGCCAGCAGTTACGGTCAGGGTCTCACAGATACGCAGTATTTT NA TRBV6-6 NA TRBJ2-3
CASSLDGVNTEAFF TGCGCCAGCAGCTTGGACGGGGTTAACACTGAAGCTTTCTTT NA TRBV5-1 NA TRBJ1-1
CASGGGRINEKLFF TGTGCCAGCGGGGGTGGGAGGATTAATGAAAAACTGTTTTTT NA TRBV9 NA TRBJ1-4